These 30 T cell receptor beta chains were sequenced from one sample in a study of vaccination effects on CD4 cells after COVID-19. Method: immunoSEQ multiplex PCR; TCRdb's copy keeps in-frame clones and lacks some. The data hold 45,000 to 60,000 clones, with about 78% observed a single time. These receptors are not linked to any known antigen. Having been cultured for less than 13 days, the cells underwent CD4+ T cell isolation. The sequenced sample was CD4+ T cells from PBMCs cultured without peptide, obtained before COVID-19 vaccination. The receptors stem from a human donor who had a prior SARS-CoV-2 infection.

J is TRBJ1-1 and V is TRBV9, with TRBD1 as a possible D gene (5 bases). The CDR3 covers 15 residues. Germline assignment: CDR1 SGDLS and CDR2 YYNGEE. V dropped 0 bases and J dropped 0 bases, with 9 bases sitting between them. CDR3 amino acids: CASSVGQGMNTEAFF. The CDR3 nucleotides read TGTGCCAGCAGCGTAGGTCAGGGCATGAACACTGAAGCTTTCTTT.

The CDR3 spells CASSYLGQANYGYTF. The DNA of the CDR3 is TGTGCCAGCAGTTACTTAGGACAGGCAAACTATGGCTACACCTTC. V and J are TRBV6-6 and TRBJ1-2; TRBD1 matches at 7 bases. This CDR3 region has 15 residues. Unmatched junction bases numbered 4, after V lost 1 base and J lost 2 bases. Germline V lookup: CDR1 MNHNY, CDR2 SVGAGI (reference sequence).

This chain connects TRBV2 to TRBJ2-5; 9 bases line up with TRBD1. Germline V lookup: CDR1 SNHLY, CDR2 FYNNEI. Losses at the gene ends were 6 bases for V and 6 bases for J; bases not matched to a gene: 8. This CDR3 comprises 14 residues. The CDR3 nucleotides read TGTGCCAGCAGACCGGGACAGGGTTTCAAGACCCAGTACTTC. It translates to CASRPGQGFKTQYF.

CDR3 amino acids: CAITAGEFDEQYF. Here the CDR3 DNA reads TGTGCCATCACGGCGGGAGAGTTCGACGAGCAGTACTTC. The J gene is TRBJ2-7, the V gene TRBV10-3, with 7 nucleotides matching TRBD2. Trimming cost V 7 bases and J 5 bases; bases outside gene matches: 8. Germline V gives CDR1 ENHRY, CDR2 SYGVKD. The CDR3 consists of 13 residues.

This clone has only one observation. The rearrangement uses TRBV6-2 or TRBV6-3 and TRBJ1-3; D is unclear. Germline V CDR1 and CDR2: MNHEY, SVGEGT. The CDR3 consists of 16 residues. The ends were cut back, 4 bases at V and 1 base at J, with 14 bases in the middle. CDR3 nucleotides: TGTGCCAGCAGTTTCGACCCACCGAGATCTGGAAACACCATATATTTT. Translated, it gives CASSFDPPRSGNTIYF.

This clone was detected only a few times. The chain uses TRBV11-2 and TRBJ2-3; unclear D gene. The V gene's germline CDR1 is SGHAT and CDR2 FQNNGV. V lost 5 bases and J 6 bases, leaving 21 bases between the germline ends. The CDR3 length is 16 residues. The CDR3 here is CASSPRYGLLTDTQYF. In DNA, the CDR3 is TGTGCCAGCAGCCCCCGCTACGGTCTTCTCACGGATACGCAGTATTTT.

V gene TRBV7-2 combines with J gene TRBJ2-7; D may be TRBD1 (5 bases). Germline loops: CDR1 SGHTA, CDR2 FQGNSA. This CDR3 has 16 residues. The ends were cut back, 5 bases at V and 0 bases at J, with 17 bases in the middle. The DNA of the CDR3 is TGTGCCAGCAGCGAAAGGGGCCAGATCCTCTCCTACGAGCAGTACTTC. Translating gives CASSERGQILSYEQYF.

The V gene is TRBV5-5, the J gene TRBJ2-3; TRBD1 is a possible D gene (5 bases). The length of the CDR3 is 16 residues. Trimming shortened V by 7 bases and J by 1 base, and 19 bases separated the two germline ends. The germline V gene has CDR1 SGHKS and CDR2 YYEKEE (reference sequence). The CDR3 coding sequence is TGTGCCAGCCTCCTAGGTGACAGATTTGGCACAGATACGCAGTATTTT. It translates to CASLLGDRFGTDTQYF.

The chain combines TRBV4-1 with TRBJ1-6, with a weak D call TRBD1 (5 bases). Looked up from germline, CDR1 is MGHRA and CDR2 is YSYEKL. The CDR3 consists of 14 residues. V lost 1 base and J lost 6, with 7 bases in between. The CDR3 loop reads CASSQVTANSPLHF. Written as DNA, the CDR3 is TGCGCCAGCAGCCAAGTGACAGCTAATTCACCCCTCCACTTT.

In this sample, this clone turned up once. This sequence joins TRBV7-3 and TRBJ2-1; D unclear. The CDR3 totals 13 residues. CDR1 SGHTA and CDR2 FQGTGA come from the germline V gene. The V gene lost 5 bases and the J gene lost 0 bases, with 5 bases spanning the gap. This CDR3 is CASSAGSYNEQFF. In DNA, the CDR3 is TGTGCCAGCAGCGCCGGCTCCTACAATGAGCAGTTCTTC.

The chain is built from TRBV4-2 and TRBJ2-2, with a possible D match to TRBD2 (6 bases). Trimming removed 0 bases at V and 0 bases at J, with 8 bases between. The germline CDR1 and CDR2 sequences are LGHNA and YNFKEQ. The CDR3 contains 16 residues. The CDR3 spells CASSQDGGSNTGELFF. The CDR3 DNA reads as TGTGCCAGCAGCCAAGATGGGGGGTCGAACACCGGGGAGCTGTTTTTT.

This chain uses TRBV29-1 with TRBJ2-2; possible D gene TRBD2, 6 bases. CDR3 length: 16 residues. CDR1 is SQVTM and CDR2 is ANQGSEA in the germline V gene. Trimming pared 1 base from V and 5 bases from J, leaving 17 bases between. As DNA, the CDR3 is TGCAGCGTTGAAGGGATCGGCGGGACCCATACCGGGGAGCTGTTTTTT. This sequence encodes CSVEGIGGTHTGELFF.

The chain uses TRBV4-1 and TRBJ2-5; 7 bases match TRBD2. After removal of 1 base from V and 4 bases from J, the junction contained 6 bases not matched to a gene. Germline V gene sequence: CDR1 MGHRA, CDR2 YSYEKL. This CDR3 is 15 amino acids long. The CDR3 DNA sequence: TGCGCCAGCAGCCAAGGTAAAGCGGGGCCAGAGACCCAGTACTTC. It translates to CASSQGKAGPETQYF.

The CDR3, as DNA: TGCAGTGCTAGTCCTCACAACTATGGCTACACCTTC. It yields the protein CSASPHNYGYTF. The chain recombines TRBV20-1 with TRBJ1-2, with unresolved D. Germline CDR1 reads DFQATT; CDR2 reads SNEGSKA (reference sequence). The CDR3 is 12 residues long. Between the trimmed V and J ends, which lost 3 bases and 2 bases, there was a span of 7 bases.

V and J are TRBV9 and TRBJ1-2; D is undetermined. V was trimmed by 0 bases and J by 2 bases, leaving 11 bases between them. CDR3 length: 15 residues. Germline V gene data show CDR1 as SGDLS and CDR2 as YYNGEE. The chain's CDR3 is CASSVERSGNYGYTF. The DNA of the CDR3 is TGTGCCAGCAGCGTAGAGCGTTCTGGGAACTATGGCTACACCTTC.

This clone was seen only once. The chain employs TRBV9 and TRBJ2-7, with D possibly being TRBD2 (6 bases). Germline loops: CDR1 SGDLS, CDR2 YYNGEE. The CDR3 loop spans 16 amino acids. V lost 0 bases, J lost 4 bases, and 17 bases lay in between. The CDR3 DNA reads TGTGCCAGCAGCGTAGCTAACGGACTACCCCCTTACGAGCAGTACTTC. This gives the protein CASSVANGLPPYEQYF.

This clone came up once. The chain combines TRBV4-3 with TRBJ2-5; 11 nucleotides align to TRBD1. J was trimmed by 5 bases and V by 0 bases; bases with no gene match: 8. This CDR3 has 17 amino acids. Per germline, CDR1 LGHNA and CDR2 YSLEER. This chain's CDR3 is CASSQDLGTGGSETQYF. As DNA, the CDR3 is TGCGCCAGCAGCCAAGATCTCGGGACAGGGGGGTCGGAGACCCAGTACTTC.

The chain employs TRBV5-8 and TRBJ1-4, with no clear D. Germline V gene data show CDR1 as SGHTS and CDR2 as YDEGEE. V was trimmed by 2 bases and J by 12 bases, leaving 17 bases between them. This CDR3 contains 14 residues. CDR3 coding DNA: TGTGCCAGCAGCTTTATCCCTCTCAAGGCGGAACTGTTTTTT. Its translation: CASSFIPLKAELFF.

This clone was detected a few times. This chain joins TRBV11-2 and TRBJ2-5, with D unresolved. V was pared by 0 bases and J by 7 bases, with 12 bases between. CDR1 and CDR2 (germline): SGHAT, FQNNGV. The CDR3 has 14 residues. The CDR3 protein is CASSLEVGWGTQYF. CDR3 bases: TGTGCCAGCAGCTTAGAGGTGGGCTGGGGGACCCAGTACTTC.

This CDR3 reads CASSLGVFREGYEQYF. As DNA, the CDR3 is TGTGCCAGCAGCTTAGGGGTTTTCAGGGAAGGGTACGAGCAGTACTTC. This chain links TRBV7-8 with TRBJ2-7, with D possibly matching TRBD1 (5 bases). Germline CDR1 is SGHVS and CDR2 is FQNEAQ. The CDR3 loop spans 16 amino acids. Between the trimmed V and J ends, which lost 1 base and 4 bases, there was a span of 17 bases.

J is TRBJ2-3 and V is TRBV24-1; 7 nucleotides align to TRBD1. The length of the CDR3 is 16 residues. Germline V gives CDR1 KGHDR, CDR2 SFDVKD. V lost 3 bases and J lost 4; bases outside the gene matches: 9. The CDR3 region has the DNA TGTGCCACCAGTGATCAAAACAGGGGTGGCCCAGATACGCAGTATTTT. Its translation: CATSDQNRGGPDTQYF.

This clone has more than one count but fewer than ten. J is TRBJ2-3 and V is TRBV7-2; no clear D. The germline CDR1 and CDR2 sequences are SGHTA and FQGNSA. V dropped 4 bases and J dropped 4 bases, with 15 bases sitting between them. CDR3 length: 15 residues. CDR3 sequence (DNA): TGTGCCAGCAGCTCCACTTCGGTCCTCCCAGATACGCAGTATTTT. Translating gives CASSSTSVLPDTQYF.

The rearrangement links TRBV2 to TRBJ1-4, with a possible D match to TRBD1 (5 bases). Germline CDR1 reads SNHLY; CDR2 reads FYNNEI. The CDR3 has 14 residues. The germline V and J ends were trimmed by 7 bases and 6 bases, with 15 bases remaining between them. As DNA, the CDR3 is TGTGCCAGCAAGGGGAGCCTCGGAGATGAAAAACTGTTTTTT. Translation: CASKGSLGDEKLFF.

The V and J genes are TRBV18 and TRBJ2-2; D unclear. CDR3 length: 13 amino acids. Germline V gene data show CDR1 as KGHSH and CDR2 as LQKENI. V lost 0 bases to trimming and J lost 11 bases, with 10 bases between them. CDR3 DNA: TGTGCCAGCTCACCACCCTCTAAGTCAGAGCTGTTTTTT. Translating gives CASSPPSKSELFF.

The chain has TRBV4-2 and TRBJ1-1; D might be TRBD1 (6 bases). Germline values: CDR1 LGHNA, CDR2 YNFKEQ. V shed 4 bases and J shed 7 bases, with 10 bases lying between them. This CDR3 has 12 residues. CDR3 coding DNA: TGTGCCAGCAGCCCGGGGGCCGGTGAAGCTTTCTTT. This sequence encodes CASSPGAGEAFF.

The V call is TRBV11-3, the J call TRBJ2-5, with TRBD1 identical over 9 bases. There are 20 residues in the CDR3. The J segment lost 5 bases and the V segment lost 5 bases, leaving 24 bases of the junction unmatched. The germline V gene encodes CDR1 SGHNT and CDR2 YENEEA. This CDR3 reads CASSTRQGELLLHPGETQYF. Here the CDR3 DNA reads TGTGCCAGCAGCACCCGACAGGGGGAACTATTACTACATCCCGGGGAGACCCAGTACTTC.

This clone was counted between two and nine times. This chain links TRBV2 with TRBJ1-2, with a possible D match to TRBD1 (5 bases). Trimming pared 4 bases from V and 2 bases from J, leaving 14 bases between. In germline, CDR1 is SNHLY, CDR2 FYNNEI. The CDR3 runs 15 residues. As DNA, the CDR3 is TGTGCCAGCAGTGTGTTTGGGACCACCAACTATGGCTACACCTTC. Amino acids: CASSVFGTTNYGYTF.

V gene TRBV24-1 combines with J gene TRBJ1-5; a possible D gene is TRBD1 (5 bases). Looked up from germline, CDR1 is KGHDR and CDR2 is SFDVKD. The CDR3 totals 14 residues. Trimming cost V 9 bases and J 3 bases, with 14 bases left between them. This CDR3 reads CATSRGQDNQPQHF. The CDR3 region has the DNA TGTGCCACCTCCAGAGGACAAGACAATCAGCCCCAGCATTTT.

This clone turned up a few times. CDR3 sequence (DNA): TGCGCCAGCAGCTTGGCAGGCAACTCCTACGAGCAGTACTTC. This sequence encodes CASSLAGNSYEQYF. V gene TRBV5-1 combines with J gene TRBJ2-7; D is unclear. The CDR3 runs to 14 residues. CDR1 and CDR2 (germline): SGHRS, YFSETQ. V gave up 0 bases and J gave up 0 bases, with 7 bases separating them. Full variable domain (rest looked up from reference TRBV5-1 and TRBJ2-7): KAGVTQTPRYLIKTRGQQVTLSCSPISGHRSVSWYQQTPGQGLQFLFEYFSETQRNKGNFPGRFSGRQFSNSRSEMNVSTLELGDSALYLCASSLAGNSYEQYFGPGTRLTVT.

J is TRBJ1-5 and V is TRBV7-2; no firm D call. Germline loops: CDR1 SGHTA, CDR2 FQGNSA. The CDR3 consists of 13 residues. V was pared by 2 bases and J by 4 bases, with 6 bases between. The CDR3 reads CASSLRGNQPQHF. The CDR3 nucleotides are TGTGCCAGCAGCTTACGAGGGAATCAGCCCCAGCATTTT.